This T cell receptor (beta chain) appears in the sequencing data of a study of CD8 T cells in Susac syndrome. Study information: Eight or nine of the sequenced Susac syndrome patients were in remission, and 5 or 6 had active disease. Treatment status at blood draw for the Susac syndrome patients was therapy-naive, corticosteroids, or intravenous immunoglobulin alone.

TEMRA cells were FACS-enriched and CD8+ and CD4+ T cells negatively isolated. With random hexamers, reverse transcription was performed on about 0.45 to 1 ug of RNA. With immunoSEQ multiplex PCR, TCR beta CDR3 was amplified across 54 Vbeta and 13 Jbeta. TCRdb processed the immunoSEQ multiplex PCR reads anew with MiXCR; each CDR3 protein has one entry. The repertoire has about 53,000 distinct CDR3 sequences, more than 85% of them found once; the top ten carry 0.75%. In germline, CDR1 is SGHAT, CDR2 FQDESV (reference sequence). The V end lost 4 bases, the J end lost 0 bases, and 10 bases lay between the germline ends. The CDR3 sequence is 14 residues long.

V usage is TRBV11-1 and J usage is TRBJ2-7, with D hard to call. The material sequenced was CD8+ T cells from PBMCs. This clonotype originated in a human donor with Susac syndrome. CDR3 residues: CASSSRSSSYEQYF. The DNA for the CDR3 is TGTGCCAGCAGCTCCCGATCGAGCTCCTACGAGCAGTACTTC.